This is a list of T cell receptor beta chains from one sample in a study of blood T cell repertoires in COVID-19. Repertoires were generated with immunoSEQ multiplex PCR, while TCRdb's copy carries only in-frame clones and drops some. The sample consists of hundreds of thousands of clones, around 90% of them appearing once. The sequenced sample consisted of PBMCs or T cells enriched from blood (not recorded which). Every receptor here comes from a woman aged 25-40 years with acute COVID-19. The CDR3 runs from the conserved cysteine through the conserved F or W. Each record gives: V gene, J gene, D gene, clone size, CDR3 protein, CDR3 DNA. A D gene is named only where the DNA matches it firmly. Clone size is given for some rows only: seen once, a few or many times, or a class if the clone is expanded.

V: TRBV29-1
J: TRBJ1-2
D: TRBD1
size: NA
CDR3: CSVRTGDYGYTF
DNA: TGCAGCGTGAGGACAGGGGACTATGGCTACACCTTC

V: TRBV5-4
J: TRBJ2-1
D: TRBD1
size: NA
CDR3: CASSLGQGAYEQFF
DNA: TGTGCCAGCAGCTTGGGACAGGGGGCTTATGAGCAGTTCTTC

V: TRBV11-2
J: TRBJ1-1
D: TRBD1
size: NA
CDR3: CASSLDRRGHLNTEAFF
DNA: TGTGCCAGCAGCTTAGATCGCAGGGGGCATCTGAACACTGAAGCTTTCTTT

V: TRBV6-5
J: TRBJ2-1
D: TRBD2
size: NA
CDR3: CASSYGRGKRNEQFF
DNA: TGTGCCAGCAGTTACGGGCGGGGGAAGAGGAATGAGCAGTTCTTC

V: TRBV29-1
J: TRBJ1-2
D: NA
size: once
CDR3: CSVVMGLHYGYTF
DNA: TGCAGCGTTGTGATGGGACTTCACTATGGCTACACCTTC

V: TRBV6-4
J: TRBJ1-2
D: TRBD1
size: NA
CDR3: CASSDSSGQNYGYTF
DNA: TGTGCCAGCAGTGACTCCTCGGGACAGAACTATGGCTACACCTTC

V: TRBV11-1
J: TRBJ1-2
D: TRBD1
size: NA
CDR3: CASSYRGQGRNYGYTF
DNA: TGTGCCAGCAGCTACCGGGGACAGGGGAGGAACTATGGCTACACCTTC

V: TRBV19
J: TRBJ2-7
D: NA
size: NA
CDR3: CASSIRGTPYEQYF
DNA: TGTGCCAGTAGTATACGGGGGACTCCGTACGAGCAGTACTTC

V: TRBV21-1
J: TRBJ1-3
D: NA
size: NA
CDR3: CASTTEGRADSGNTIYF
DNA: TGTGCCAGCACAACGGAGGGCAGGGCAGACTCTGGAAACACCATATATTTT

V: TRBV9
J: TRBJ2-7
D: TRBD2
size: NA
CDR3: CASSPSAGGLYEQYF
DNA: TGTGCCAGCAGCCCCTCGGCGGGGGGGCTCTACGAGCAGTACTTC

V: TRBV19
J: TRBJ1-2
D: NA
size: NA
CDR3: CASAGTLNYGYTF
DNA: TGTGCCAGTGCTGGGACACTGAACTATGGCTACACCTTC

V: TRBV15
J: TRBJ1-5
D: NA
size: NA
CDR3: CATSGHLRGTSNQPQHF
DNA: TGTGCCACCAGCGGCCACTTAAGGGGGACGAGCAATCAGCCCCAGCATTTT

V: TRBV10-3
J: TRBJ2-1
D: TRBD1
size: NA
CDR3: CAIIGQGSNEQFF
DNA: TGTGCCATCATCGGACAGGGGTCCAATGAGCAGTTCTTC

V: TRBV25-1
J: TRBJ2-1
D: NA
size: few
CDR3: CASSVSQALSSYNEQFF
DNA: TGTGCCAGCAGTGTCTCACAGGCCCTGAGCTCCTACAATGAGCAGTTCTTC

V: TRBV5-1
J: TRBJ1-5
D: NA
size: NA
CDR3: CASSPDTLGSQPQHF
DNA: TGCGCCAGCAGCCCTGACACACTTGGAAGTCAGCCCCAGCATTTT

V: TRBV3-1/TRBV3-2
J: TRBJ2-1
D: TRBD1
size: NA
CDR3: CASSQAHTGGGDEQFF
DNA: TGTGCCAGCAGCCAAGCCCACACAGGGGGTGGAGATGAGCAGTTCTTC

V: TRBV5-6
J: TRBJ1-5
D: NA
size: NA
CDR3: CASSLDGDGSQPQHF
DNA: TGTGCCAGCAGCTTGGACGGGGATGGTAGTCAGCCCCAGCATTTT

V: TRBV6-2/TRBV6-3
J: TRBJ1-2
D: NA
size: NA
CDR3: CASSYGTIGGNGYTF
DNA: TGTGCCAGCAGTTACGGCACAATTGGTGGCAATGGCTACACCTTC

V: TRBV2
J: TRBJ2-7
D: NA
size: few
CDR3: CASRAATLGYEQYF
DNA: TGTGCCAGCAGAGCCGCTACTCTCGGCTACGAGCAGTACTTC

V: TRBV3-1/TRBV3-2
J: TRBJ1-1
D: NA
size: NA
CDR3: CASSQDSHRVGIGAFF
DNA: TGTGCCAGCAGCCAAGATTCCCACAGGGTGGGGATTGGAGCTTTCTTT

V: TRBV5-1
J: TRBJ1-1
D: TRBD1
size: NA
CDR3: CASRLTGASTEAFF
DNA: TGCGCCAGCAGACTTACAGGGGCCAGCACTGAAGCTTTCTTT

V: TRBV19
J: TRBJ1-5
D: TRBD1
size: NA
CDR3: CASSGTGDQPQHF
DNA: TGTGCCAGTAGTGGGACAGGGGATCAGCCCCAGCATTTT

V: TRBV5-8
J: TRBJ1-5
D: TRBD1
size: NA
CDR3: CASSWTGSTYSNQPQHF
DNA: TGTGCCAGCAGCTGGACAGGGTCTACCTATAGCAATCAGCCCCAGCATTTT

V: TRBV19
J: TRBJ1-4
D: NA
size: NA
CDR3: CASSTAGTSNEKLFF
DNA: TGTGCCAGTAGTACGGCCGGGACAAGTAATGAAAAACTGTTTTTT

V: TRBV18
J: TRBJ1-5
D: TRBD1
size: NA
CDR3: CASSPGGGGNQPQHF
DNA: TGTGCCAGCTCCCCAGGGGGCGGCGGCAATCAGCCCCAGCATTTT

V: TRBV2
J: TRBJ2-7
D: NA
size: NA
CDR3: CASHAGIKTYEQYF
DNA: TGTGCCAGCCACGCCGGGATTAAAACCTACGAGCAGTACTTC

V: TRBV19
J: TRBJ1-4
D: NA
size: NA
CDR3: CASSIGRNNEKLFF
DNA: TGTGCCAGTAGTATAGGCAGGAATAATGAAAAACTGTTTTTT

V: TRBV5-4
J: TRBJ1-1
D: NA
size: NA
CDR3: CASRQTGNTEAFF
DNA: TGTGCCAGCAGACAGACAGGTAACACTGAAGCTTTCTTT

V: TRBV18
J: TRBJ1-3
D: NA
size: NA
CDR3: CASSQDSSGNTIYF
DNA: TGTGCCAGCTCACAAGACAGCTCTGGAAACACCATATATTTT

V: TRBV10-1
J: TRBJ2-1
D: NA
size: NA
CDR3: CASSSGTHAYNEQFF
DNA: TGCGCCAGCAGTTCGGGGACTCACGCGTATAATGAGCAGTTCTTC

V: TRBV9
J: TRBJ1-3
D: NA
size: NA
CDR3: CASSAAGDAGDTIYF
DNA: TGTGCCAGCAGCGCGGCGGGAGACGCAGGTGACACCATATATTTT

V: TRBV11-3
J: TRBJ2-1
D: NA
size: NA
CDR3: CASSLDLTNEQFF
DNA: TGTGCCAGCAGCTTAGACCTAACCAATGAGCAGTTCTTC

V: TRBV4-3
J: TRBJ2-2
D: NA
size: NA
CDR3: CASGQFNTGELFF
DNA: TGCGCCAGCGGACAGTTTAACACCGGGGAGCTGTTTTTT

V: TRBV21-1
J: TRBJ1-2
D: NA
size: NA
CDR3: CASSARQAKTIYGYTF
DNA: TGTGCCAGCAGCGCTCGACAGGCCAAGACTATTTATGGCTACACCTTC

V: TRBV9
J: TRBJ1-2
D: TRBD1
size: NA
CDR3: CASSLRDRVGGYTF
DNA: TGTGCCAGCAGCCTGCGGGACAGGGTAGGCGGCTACACCTTC

V: TRBV3-1/TRBV3-2
J: TRBJ2-7
D: TRBD2
size: NA
CDR3: CASSQSGSHEQYF
DNA: TGTGCCAGCAGCCAAAGCGGGAGCCACGAGCAGTACTTC

V: TRBV6-5
J: TRBJ2-7
D: TRBD1
size: NA
CDR3: CASIWYRRGSGEQYF
DNA: TGTGCCAGCATCTGGTATCGCAGGGGGAGTGGGGAGCAGTACTTC

V: TRBV5-6
J: TRBJ1-6
D: TRBD1
size: once
CDR3: CASSNRDSHNSPLHF
DNA: TGTGCCAGCAGCAACCGGGACAGCCATAATTCACCCCTCCACTTT

V: TRBV14
J: TRBJ1-5
D: NA
size: NA
CDR3: CASSPGGNQPQHF
DNA: TGTGCCAGCAGCCCAGGGGGCAATCAGCCCCAGCATTTT

V: TRBV4-1
J: TRBJ2-7
D: NA
size: NA
CDR3: CASSDRDWIYEQYF
DNA: TGCGCCAGCAGCGACCGGGACTGGATCTACGAGCAGTACTTC

V: TRBV4-1
J: TRBJ2-1
D: TRBD2
size: NA
CDR3: CASSGTGTSVAEQFF
DNA: TGCGCCAGCAGCGGGACCGGGACTAGCGTAGCTGAGCAGTTCTTC

V: TRBV5-1
J: TRBJ2-7
D: NA
size: once
CDR3: CASSLGGNYEQYF
DNA: TGCGCCAGCAGCTTGGGCGGCAACTACGAGCAGTACTTC

V: TRBV27
J: TRBJ1-6
D: TRBD1
size: NA
CDR3: CASSHRQGAVESPLHF
DNA: TGTGCCAGCAGTCATCGACAGGGGGCGGTTGAATCACCCCTCCACTTT

V: TRBV5-1
J: TRBJ1-1
D: NA
size: NA
CDR3: CASSLGDRATEAFF
DNA: TGCGCCAGCAGCTTGGGAGACAGAGCAACTGAAGCTTTCTTT

V: TRBV10-3
J: TRBJ2-1
D: NA
size: once
CDR3: CAISEGGMGTPYNEQFF
DNA: TGTGCCATCAGTGAGGGAGGGATGGGGACGCCCTACAATGAGCAGTTCTTC

V: TRBV7-9
J: TRBJ2-1
D: TRBD2
size: NA
CDR3: CASSLGLAGNEQFF
DNA: TGTGCCAGCAGCTTAGGACTAGCGGGAAATGAGCAGTTCTTC

V: TRBV15
J: TRBJ1-3
D: NA
size: NA
CDR3: CATSRNSQVSGNTIYF
DNA: TGTGCCACCAGCAGAAACAGCCAAGTCTCTGGAAACACCATATATTTT

V: TRBV30
J: TRBJ2-5
D: TRBD2
size: NA
CDR3: CAWKEGLARETQYF
DNA: TGTGCCTGGAAAGAGGGACTAGCGCGTGAGACCCAGTACTTC

V: TRBV6-5
J: TRBJ1-5
D: TRBD1
size: NA
CDR3: CASSYERGRGPQHF
DNA: TGTGCCAGCAGTTACGAGAGGGGGCGGGGGCCCCAGCATTTT

V: TRBV12-5
J: TRBJ1-6
D: NA
size: NA
CDR3: CASGLGQGNSPLHF
DNA: TGTGCTAGTGGTTTGGGGCAGGGGAATTCACCCCTCCACTTT

V: TRBV11-3
J: TRBJ2-5
D: NA
size: NA
CDR3: CASSLGNSQETQYF
DNA: TGTGCCAGCAGCTTAGGTAACAGCCAAGAGACCCAGTACTTC

V: TRBV6-5
J: TRBJ1-1
D: NA
size: NA
CDR3: CASSYYAGESTEAFF
DNA: TGTGCCAGCAGTTACTATGCGGGGGAGAGCACTGAAGCTTTCTTT

V: TRBV19
J: TRBJ1-2
D: NA
size: NA
CDR3: CASSPGQGHGGYTF
DNA: TGTGCCAGTAGTCCTGGGCAGGGGCACGGGGGCTACACCTTC

V: TRBV5-1
J: TRBJ2-5
D: NA
size: NA
CDR3: CASSLDVGEETQYF
DNA: TGCGCCAGCAGCTTGGATGTAGGAGAAGAGACCCAGTACTTC

V: TRBV6-5
J: TRBJ1-2
D: NA
size: NA
CDR3: CASILYDRMYGYTF
DNA: TGTGCCAGCATTTTGTATGACAGGATGTATGGCTACACCTTC

V: TRBV13
J: TRBJ1-1
D: NA
size: NA
CDR3: CASSLRGARTNTEAFF
DNA: TGTGCCAGCAGCTTACGGGGGGCCAGGACGAACACTGAAGCTTTCTTT

V: TRBV6-4
J: TRBJ2-3
D: NA
size: NA
CDR3: CASSESAGWTDTQYF
DNA: TGTGCCAGCAGTGAATCGGCAGGGTGGACAGATACGCAGTATTTT